Included here is one T cell receptor beta chain sequence, with context. What it binds is not known. Stimulation used approximately 9.6 ug/mL lysate from CMV-infected fibroblasts. Sorted nonresponding memory CD4+ T cells were CD40L-negative, CD69-negative, CD45RO-high. Donors had CD4+ T cell counts above 400 cells/uL and were CMV-seropositive. The immunoSEQ assay was version 4, run in survey mode. Genomic DNA was diluted to 10 ng/uL, up to roughly 1 ug per sample. Clones were read by immunoSEQ multiplex PCR, and TCRdb kept only the in-frame ones, dropping some. The sample carries about 37,000 clones, around 80% recorded once. The data are from a study of persistence of HIV-infected CD4 T cells. The overall study: CD4+ T cells responding to CMV or HIV-1 Gag were isolated.

Study-wide results and caveats: Antigen-responding cells were enriched for degenerate expanded CDR3beta sequences.

V shed 2 bases and J shed 1 base, with 6 bases lying between them. Germline V gene lookup returns CDR1 SGHTA and CDR2 FQGNSA. The CDR3 is 14 amino acids. Sequences were derived from CD4+ T cells sorted from PBMCs after approximately 19-hour stimulation, sampled from a patient who received antiretroviral therapy. This TCR derives from an adult man with HIV who was CMV-seropositive. This sequence joins TRBV7-2 and TRBJ2-1; D is unclear. The DNA of the CDR3 is TGTGCCAGCAGCTTAAGACCGTCCTACAATGAGCAGTTCTTC. Translation gives CASSLRPSYNEQFF.